This T cell receptor beta chain is drawn from a study of T cells expressing NK-cell markers. At the level of the study: Sorted CD3+CD56+NKG2C+, CD3+CD56+NKG2C- and CD3+CD56-NKG2C+ T cells provided the TCR beta repertoires. Out of eight donors sequenced, seven tested HCMV-seropositive and the remaining one seronegative. Study-level points and caveats: Of the CD8+ T cell pool in several donors, roughly 1.0-8% was accounted for by dominant NKG2C+ clonotypes.

Worth noting for this clonotype: The antigen is not known.

There are 15 residues in the CDR3. Looked up from germline, CDR1 is SGHTA and CDR2 is FQGTGA. 5'RACE template switching built TCR beta cDNA with unique molecular identifiers. Using the 5' RACE reads, TCRdb records one entry per CDR3 protein without DNA. This repertoire includes 500,000 or so distinct CDR3 sequences. The sequenced material came from blood T cells: a sorted CD56 or NKG2C T cell subset, CD4+ or CD8+ T cells, or bulk PBMC T cells (not recorded which). This sequence joins TRBV7-3 and TRBJ2-7; lacking DNA, the TRBD1 call made by TCRdb goes unchecked. This TCR came from a man between 18 and 29 years old in good health. The CDR3 spells CASSPARDILGHQYF.